The source of this T cell receptor beta chain is a study of PD-1 blockade in mismatch repair-deficient tumors. Study overall: Patients had around 11 mismatch repair-deficient cancer types and were previously treated and progressing.

This clone was counted a single time. What it binds is unknown. Findings of the study overall: Rapid post-treatment expansion, then contraction, generally preceding radiologic response, marked tumor-resident clones.

Mismatch repair deficiency was confirmed in all patients, by PCR or immunohistochemistry. TCR sequencing covered a few patients who responded to pembrolizumab. Assay: immunoSEQ multiplex PCR; the TCRdb copy retains only in-frame clones and omits some. The sample has fewer than 100,000 clones; 65% to 85% are singletons. V gave up 3 bases and J gave up 8 bases, with 29 bases separating them. This CDR3 is built from 19 residues. Germline CDR1 is SGHNT and CDR2 is YENEEA. This chain links TRBV11-3 with TRBJ2-1; tentatively, D is TRBD2 (6 bases). The sample in question was peripheral blood, obtained 12 weeks after starting pembrolizumab. The clonotype comes from an adult with mismatch repair-deficient cancer. The CDR3 loop reads CASSLDGGERVPRGDEQFF. In DNA form, the CDR3 reads TGTGCCAGCAGCTTGGACGGTGGGGAGCGGGTGCCACGTGGGGATGAGCAGTTCTTC.